This TCR beta chain was identified during a study of beta chain features in type 1 diabetes. Points from the study as a whole: Within patients, naive, central memory and Treg TCRB repertoires seemed more similar than within healthy donors. Patients with Type 1 diabetes showed moderately but significantly shorter TCRB CDR3s in all four CD4+ subsets. Equally in patients and controls, shorter templates might have been favored by PCR.

Every bit of the isolated RNA underwent reverse transcription, so sequencing read expressed TCRB transcripts. Here immunoSEQ multiplex PCR was the method, and the copy in TCRdb shows in-frame clones only, minus some. The table includes 300,000 or so clones, around 7.6% detected once. Germline V gene lookup returns CDR1 LNHDA and CDR2 SQIVND (reference sequence). Unmatched junction bases numbered 7, after V lost 3 bases and J lost 2 bases. The CDR3 is 15 amino acids. Turning to this clone: What it binds is not known.

This chain links TRBV19 with TRBJ2-7; the match to TRBD2 covers 7 bases. The sample taken for sequencing was central memory CD4+ T cells from blood. The receptor's source is a woman under 30 in good health. CDR3 protein: CASSILPAGTYEQYF. CDR3 nucleotides: TGTGCCAGTAGTATTCTCCCAGCGGGGACCTACGAGCAGTACTTC.